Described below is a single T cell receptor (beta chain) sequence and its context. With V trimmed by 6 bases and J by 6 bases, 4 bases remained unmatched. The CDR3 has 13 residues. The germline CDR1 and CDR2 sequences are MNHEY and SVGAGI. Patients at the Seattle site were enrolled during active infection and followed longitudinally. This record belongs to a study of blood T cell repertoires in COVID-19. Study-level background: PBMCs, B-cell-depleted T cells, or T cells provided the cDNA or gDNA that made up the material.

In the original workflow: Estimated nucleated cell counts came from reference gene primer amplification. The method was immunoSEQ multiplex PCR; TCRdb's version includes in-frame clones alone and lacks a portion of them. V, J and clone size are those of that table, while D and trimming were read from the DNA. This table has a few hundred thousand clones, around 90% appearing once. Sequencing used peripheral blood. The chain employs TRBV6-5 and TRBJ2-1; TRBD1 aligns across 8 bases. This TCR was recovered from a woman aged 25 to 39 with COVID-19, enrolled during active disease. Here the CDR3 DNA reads TGTGCCAGCAGGAGACAGGGGTCCAATGAGCAGTTCTTC. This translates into CASRRQGSNEQFF.